A selection of T cell receptor beta chains follows, all from one sample in a study of radiotherapy plus CTLA-4 blockade in lung cancer. Sequencing used immunoSEQ multiplex PCR; TCRdb keeps in-frame clones, though not all of them. The data hold about 82,000 clones, with about two thirds observed a single time. The specimen was peripheral blood, collected from a patient treated with radiotherapy plus ipilimumab. The source is a human donor with non-small cell lung cancer that progressed on radiotherapy plus ipilimumab. Each CDR3 is given with its conserved first and last residue. A D gene is named only where the DNA matches it firmly. Some rows have no size entry. The others give once, few or many, or a class for an expanded clone.

d_call | j_call | v_call | clone_size | cdr3_nt | cdr3_aa
TRBD2 | TRBJ2-3 | TRBV27 | NA | TGTGCCAGCAGTTTAAGGGGTTCTAGCGGGGGGGCTCCCCGCACAGATACGCAGTATTTT | CASSLRGSSGGAPRTDTQYF
NA | TRBJ2-4 | TRBV7-3 | NA | TGTGCCAGCAGCTTAACGGGGCAGCTTAAAAACATTCAGTACTTC | CASSLTGQLKNIQYF
TRBD1 | TRBJ1-4 | TRBV11-3 | NA | TGTGCCAGCAGCTTAAGTCGGACAGGGAATGAAAAACTGTTTTTT | CASSLSRTGNEKLFF
NA | TRBJ2-7 | TRBV7-6 | NA | TGTGCCAGCAGCCCAGCGGGACAGCTCTACGAGCAGTACTTC | CASSPAGQLYEQYF
TRBD1 | TRBJ1-1 | TRBV28 | NA | TGTGCCAGCAGTCAGGGGGTTCAAACTGAAGCTTTCTTT | CASSQGVQTEAFF
TRBD1 | TRBJ1-2 | TRBV4-3 | NA | TGCGCCAGCAGCCTCGCCCCAGGGGGGGGCTATGGCTACACCTTC | CASSLAPGGGYGYTF
NA | TRBJ2-1 | TRBV5-6 | NA | TGTGCCAGCAGCTTACGGGACTCCTACAATGAGCAGTTCTTC | CASSLRDSYNEQFF
NA | TRBJ2-2 | TRBV27 | NA | TGTGCCAGCAGTTTTTTGATTAATTTGGATTCCGGGGAGCTGTTTTTT | CASSFLINLDSGELFF
TRBD1 | TRBJ1-4 | TRBV28 | NA | TGTGCCAGCAGTTTTGCAGGGGGCAGTTATGAAAAACTGTTTTTT | CASSFAGGSYEKLFF
NA | TRBJ1-5 | TRBV5-5 | NA | TGTGCCAGCAGCTTGAGTGGCAGTGGAGATCAGCCCCAGCATTTT | CASSLSGSGDQPQHF
NA | TRBJ1-4 | TRBV20-1 | NA | TGCAGTGCTAGACTAACAGAAAAACTGTTTTTT | CSARLTEKLFF
NA | TRBJ2-1 | TRBV7-8 | few | TGTGCCAGCAGCTTAGTGGGCTATGAGCAGTTCTTC | CASSLVGYEQFF
NA | TRBJ1-2 | TRBV28 | NA | TGTGCCAGCGTGGTGGGAGGCAGCTATGGCTACACCTTC | CASVVGGSYGYTF
NA | TRBJ2-6 | TRBV29-1 | NA | TGCAGCGTTGACATTTCTGGGGCCAACGTCCTGACTTTC | CSVDISGANVLTF
TRBD1 | TRBJ2-7 | TRBV19 | NA | TGTGCCAGTAGTATAGATCACGGGACAGAGTACGAGCAGTACTTC | CASSIDHGTEYEQYF
NA | TRBJ1-4 | TRBV18 | NA | TGTGCCAGCTCACAAACGGGCCCAAGGAAAACTAATGAAAAACTGTTTTTT | CASSQTGPRKTNEKLFF
TRBD1 | TRBJ2-7 | TRBV2 | NA | TGTGCCAGCAGGAACAGGGGGCTCAACGAGCAGTACTTC | CASRNRGLNEQYF
TRBD2 | TRBJ2-1 | TRBV13 | NA | TGTGCCAGCAGCTCAGCCGGGGGGGGACATGAGCAGTTCTTC | CASSSAGGGHEQFF
TRBD1 | TRBJ1-1 | TRBV9 | NA | TGTGCCAGCAGCGTAGGGCAGGGGGGCACTGAAGCTTTCTTT | CASSVGQGGTEAFF
NA | TRBJ2-7 | TRBV18 | NA | TGTGCCAGCTCAAAAGACAGTGCCTACGAGCAGTACTTC | CASSKDSAYEQYF
NA | TRBJ2-3 | TRBV4-2 | NA | TGTGCCAGCAGCCAAGAGGGACTTAGCAGCACAGATACGCAGTATTTT | CASSQEGLSSTDTQYF
NA | TRBJ1-5 | TRBV2 | NA | TGTGCCAGCAGTTCGGAATCCGGTGGTCTGCCCCAGCATTTT | CASSSESGGLPQHF
NA | TRBJ2-1 | TRBV5-1 | NA | TGCGCCAGCAGCTTGCGGGTCTCCTACAATGAGCAGTTCTTC | CASSLRVSYNEQFF
NA | TRBJ1-5 | TRBV18 | few | TGTGCCAGCTCACCGACTGCGGATCAGCCCCAGCATTTT | CASSPTADQPQHF
NA | TRBJ1-5 | TRBV15 | NA | TGTGCCACCAGCAGAGATGTCGGGAATCAGCCCCAGCATTTT | CATSRDVGNQPQHF
NA | TRBJ2-6 | TRBV19 | NA | TGTGCCAGTAGTTCGGTATCTGGGGCCAACGTCCTGACTTTC | CASSSVSGANVLTF